This entry lists 29 T cell receptor beta chains sequenced from one sample in a study of T cell changes during pregnancy in multiple sclerosis. Method: immunoSEQ multiplex PCR; TCRdb's copy keeps in-frame clones and lacks some. Found here are approximately 34,000 clones, around 90% of them singletons; the top ten hold 0.4% to 0.5%. Here the sequenced sample was CD4+ T cells from peripheral blood mononuclear cells, taken after pregnancy. These receptors were taken from a female donor with multiple sclerosis, enrolled in a pregnancy study.

This clone was recorded only once. CDR3 protein: CASSLNRGRGYTF. The CDR3 DNA reads TGTGCCAGCAGCTTAAACAGGGGCCGGGGCTACACCTTC. This chain uses TRBV7-2 with TRBJ1-2, with 7 bases aligning to TRBD1. The length of the CDR3 is 13 residues. V lost 2 bases and J lost 8; bases outside the gene matches: 5. CDR1 and CDR2 from the germline V gene are SGHTA and FQGNSA.

The chain links TRBV6-5 to TRBJ2-3; D might be TRBD2 (5 bases). The CDR3 has 15 amino acids. Deletions cut 5 bases from V and 5 bases from J, with 17 bases between. The germline V gene has CDR1 MNHEY and CDR2 SVGAGI. The CDR3 here is CASSRWVQAGDTQYF. In nucleotides, the CDR3 is TGTGCCAGCAGTCGCTGGGTCCAGGCGGGAGATACGCAGTATTTT.

The rearrangement joins TRBV18 to TRBJ2-3, with TRBD1 as a possible D gene (5 bases). The CDR3 sequence is 14 residues long. CDR1 is KGHSH and CDR2 is LQKENI in the germline V gene. Trimming took 2 bases from V and 8 from J, leaving 14 bases between them. CDR3 in amino acids: CASSPSGPPGTQYF. The CDR3 nucleotides are TGTGCCAGCTCACCATCAGGGCCCCCCGGTACGCAGTATTTT.

This chain links TRBV7-3 with TRBJ2-1; D gene ambiguous. Per germline, CDR1 SGHTA and CDR2 FQGTGA. The CDR3 covers 15 residues. V lost 3 bases and J 0 bases, leaving 9 bases between the germline ends. CDR3 nucleotides: TGTGCCAGCAGCTTGAGTGGTAACTCCTACAATGAGCAGTTCTTC. Amino acids: CASSLSGNSYNEQFF.

The genes are TRBV7-2 and TRBJ1-5, with D possibly matching TRBD1 (6 bases). V was shortened by 5 bases and J by 3 bases, with 17 bases between the two germline ends. Germline V gene lookup returns CDR1 SGHTA and CDR2 FQGNSA. The CDR3 is 16 amino acids. The CDR3 DNA reads as TGTGCCAGCAGCGGCATGTCGGGGGGCGTCAATCAGCCCCAGCATTTT. This translates into CASSGMSGGVNQPQHF. Complete variable domain (other parts from reference TRBV7-2 and TRBJ1-5): GAGVSQSPSNKVTEKGKDVELRCDPISGHTALYWYRQSLGQGLEFLIYFQGNSAPDKSGLPSDRFSAERTGGSVSTLTIQRTQQEDSAVYLCASSGMSGGVNQPQHFGDGTRLSIL.

The genes are TRBV6-4 and TRBJ2-1; TRBD2 matches 16 bases. Losses at the gene ends were 0 bases for V and 7 bases for J; bases not matched to a gene: 0. The germline CDR1 and CDR2 sequences are MRHNA and SNTAGT. CDR3 size: 16 residues. The CDR3 spells CASSDSGLAGGNEQFF. The CDR3 DNA follows: TGTGCCAGCAGTGACTCGGGACTAGCGGGAGGGAATGAGCAGTTCTTC.

The genes are TRBV5-1 and TRBJ2-5; no clear D gene. The V gene's germline CDR1 is SGHRS and CDR2 YFSETQ. The CDR3 extends over 14 amino acids. Trimming removed 0 bases from V and 5 bases from J, with 11 bases in between. The CDR3 reads CASSLESGRETQYF. The CDR3 coding sequence is TGCGCCAGCAGCTTGGAGTCGGGTCGGGAGACCCAGTACTTC.

The rearrangement joins TRBV23-1 to TRBJ2-1; D is perhaps TRBD1 (6 bases). TRBV23-1 is classed as an ORF, of uncertain function. The CDR3 runs 16 residues. V was clipped by 0 bases and J by 6 bases, with 15 bases between them. CDR3 nucleotides: TGCGCCAGCAGTCAATCGAGGACAGCTAACTGCAATGAGCAGTTCTTC. Encoded protein: CASSQSRTANCNEQFF.

The CDR3 sequence is CASSAGGSDTQYF. Here the CDR3 DNA reads TGTGCCAGCAGTGCAGGGGGCTCGGATACGCAGTATTTT. This chain connects TRBV6-1 to TRBJ2-3; 8 bases align to TRBD1. Per the germline V gene, CDR1 is MNHNS and CDR2 is SASEGT. This CDR3 comprises 13 residues. V lost 4 bases and J lost 6; bases outside the gene matches: 3.

This chain joins TRBV2 and TRBJ1-2, with a possible D match to TRBD1 (5 bases). Between the trimmed V and J ends, which lost 2 bases and 3 bases, there was a span of 10 bases. The CDR3 loop spans 14 amino acids. Germline V gene lookup returns CDR1 SNHLY and CDR2 FYNNEI. The CDR3 DNA sequence: TGTGCCAGCAGTGAAAAGGAGACAGACTATGGCTACACCTTC. This translates into CASSEKETDYGYTF. Combining the CDR3 with reference TRBV2 and TRBJ1-2 gives the whole variable domain EPEVTQTPSHQVTQMGQEVILRCVPISNHLYFYWYRQILGQKVEFLVSFYNNEISEKSEIFDDQFSVERPDGSNFTLKIRSTKLEDSAMYFCASSEKETDYGYTFGSGTRLTVV.

The chain is built from TRBV19 and TRBJ1-5; TRBD1 agrees at 8 bases. The CDR3 is 14 residues long. Germline CDR1 is LNHDA and CDR2 is SQIVND (reference sequence). Unmatched junction bases numbered 2, after V lost 6 bases and J lost 1 base. CDR3 sequence: CASRNRGSNQPQHF. Here the CDR3 DNA reads TGTGCCAGTAGGAACAGGGGGAGCAATCAGCCCCAGCATTTT.

V gene TRBV11-2 combines with J gene TRBJ2-7, with D possibly TRBD1 on 6 matching bases. V was clipped by 0 bases and J by 6 bases, with 12 bases between them. Germline lookup yields CDR1 SGHAT and CDR2 FQNNGV. The CDR3 consists of 14 residues. The CDR3 nucleotides read TGTGCCAGCAGCTTAGAAGTCGCAGGGGCCGAGCAGTACTTC. Residues: CASSLEVAGAEQYF.

V and J are TRBV7-3 and TRBJ2-2; 9 nucleotides agree with TRBD2. Trimming cost V 4 bases and J 0 bases; bases outside gene matches: 3. The CDR3 spans 16 residues. Germline CDR1 reads SGHTA; CDR2 reads FQGTGA. CDR3 amino acids: CASSSSGTTNTGELFF. The CDR3 bases are TGTGCCAGCAGCTCTAGCGGGACCACGAACACCGGGGAGCTGTTTTTT.

This clone occurred a few times. The rearrangement uses TRBV29-1 and TRBJ1-1, with 9 bases matching TRBD1. CDR1 and CDR2 from the germline V gene are SQVTM and ANQGSEA. The CDR3 is 14 amino acids. With 5 bases clipped from V and 5 bases from J, the junction kept 9 bases outside the gene matches. The CDR3 DNA sequence: TGCAGCGTTACCGGGACAGGGAAAGGAACTGAAGCTTTCTTT. Amino acid sequence: CSVTGTGKGTEAFF.

The CDR3: CASSFGPEQYF. The CDR3 DNA reads TGTGCCAGCAGCTTCGGTCCCGAGCAGTACTTC. V usage is TRBV7-2 and J usage is TRBJ2-7; D not certain. In germline, CDR1 is SGHTA, CDR2 FQGNSA. There are 11 residues in the CDR3. Trimming pared 3 bases from V and 6 bases from J, leaving 6 bases between.

The J gene is TRBJ1-2, the V gene TRBV6-5, with D hard to call. The CDR3 length is 16 residues. CDR1 is MNHEY and CDR2 is SVGAGI in the germline V gene. The V end lost 0 bases, the J end lost 0 bases, and 11 bases lay between the germline ends. CDR3 nucleotide sequence: TGTGCCAGCAGTTACTCTCGGGGATTTTCTAACTATGGCTACACCTTC. It codes for CASSYSRGFSNYGYTF.

This rearrangement joins TRBV7-3 to TRBJ2-5, with D unresolved. V lost 1 base and J 3 bases, leaving 12 bases between the germline ends. CDR3 length: 15 amino acids. Germline V gene data show CDR1 as SGHTA and CDR2 as FQGTGA. CDR3 DNA: TGTGCCAGCAGCTTAAGTTTTTCCCAAAAAGAGACCCAGTACTTC. As protein: CASSLSFSQKETQYF.

The chain recombines TRBV10-3 with TRBJ2-4, with D tentatively TRBD1 (5 bases). Germline V CDR1 and CDR2: ENHRY, SYGVKD. The CDR3 is made up of 13 amino acids. With 10 bases removed from V and 1 base from J, the gap between germline ends came to 11 bases. The CDR3 DNA reads as TGTGCCACCCAGGCAGGGGCCAAAAACATTCAGTACTTC. It encodes CATQAGAKNIQYF.

Only one count was recorded for this clone. The CDR3: CASSLGVQGFGYGYTF. CDR3 nucleotide sequence: TGTGCCAGCAGTTTGGGGGTACAGGGGTTTGGCTATGGCTACACCTTC. V usage is TRBV28 and J usage is TRBJ1-2; 7 nucleotides align to TRBD1. The ends lost 3 bases at V and 4 bases at J; junction bases unmatched: 11. This CDR3 is 16 amino acids long. Germline V gene sequence: CDR1 MDHEN, CDR2 SYDVKM.

J is TRBJ1-1 and V is TRBV5-1; no firm D call. V was shortened by 0 bases and J by 1 base, with 4 bases between the two germline ends. This CDR3 comprises 13 residues. Germline assignment: CDR1 SGHRS and CDR2 YFSETQ. CDR3 DNA sequence: TGCGCCAGCAGCTTGGACAGGAACACTGAAGCTTTCTTT. Its translation: CASSLDRNTEAFF.

The V and J genes are TRBV5-1 and TRBJ1-2; D is perhaps TRBD1 (6 bases). The CDR3 is 14 amino acids. Between the trimmed V and J ends, which lost 0 bases and 0 bases, there was a span of 6 bases. Germline V lookup: CDR1 SGHRS, CDR2 YFSETQ. CDR3: CASSLDRANYGYTF. CDR3 sequence (DNA): TGCGCCAGCAGCTTGGACAGGGCTAACTATGGCTACACCTTC.

This chain uses TRBV2 with TRBJ1-5; D may be TRBD1 (6 bases). The CDR3 runs 14 residues. The germline gives CDR1 SNHLY, CDR2 FYNNEI. V was clipped by 7 bases and J by 8 bases, with 18 bases between them. The CDR3: CASTPSGGREPQHF. In DNA form, the CDR3 reads TGTGCCAGCACGCCCAGCGGGGGGCGAGAGCCCCAGCATTTT.

V usage is TRBV5-4 and J usage is TRBJ2-7; possible D gene TRBD1, 5 bases. V lost 0 bases, J lost 9 bases, and 16 bases lay in between. The CDR3 has 14 amino acids. Per germline, CDR1 SGHNT and CDR2 YYREEE (reference sequence). This CDR3 is CASSLGSGPAGQYF. Written as DNA, the CDR3 is TGTGCCAGCAGCTTGGGATCAGGGCCAGCCGGGCAGTACTTC.

The J gene is TRBJ1-2, the V gene TRBV4-3; D is possibly TRBD1 (6 bases). Between the trimmed V and J ends, which lost 0 bases and 4 bases, there was a span of 21 bases. The CDR3 runs 18 residues. Germline V gene data show CDR1 as LGHNA and CDR2 as YSLEER. The CDR3 DNA reads TGCGCCAGCAGCCAAGATCTCTTTCGACAGGCTTTATCCTATGGCTACACCTTC. Translating gives CASSQDLFRQALSYGYTF.

In DNA, the CDR3 is TGCGCCAGCAGCTTGGCGGGGGGGTACCAAGAGACCCAGTACTTC. Translating it yields CASSLAGGYQETQYF. The V call is TRBV5-1, the J call TRBJ2-5; 8 bases line up with TRBD2. The CDR3 consists of 15 residues. V lost 0 bases, J lost 0 bases, and 1 base stayed unmatched. Germline values: CDR1 SGHRS, CDR2 YFSETQ.

This clone was detected only a few times. V usage is TRBV14 and J usage is TRBJ2-7; D remains ambiguous. This CDR3 has 13 amino acids. From germline, CDR1 is SGHDN and CDR2 FVKESK. V shed 5 bases and J shed 3 bases, with 11 bases lying between them. CDR3 DNA sequence: TGTGCCAGCAGCTACTCGTCGGTCTACGAGCAGTACTTC. This codes for CASSYSSVYEQYF.

V and J are TRBV5-4 and TRBJ2-7, with D possibly TRBD1 on 6 matching bases. Per germline, CDR1 SGHNT and CDR2 YYREEE (reference sequence). This CDR3 contains 13 residues. V was clipped by 1 base and J by 5 bases, with 10 bases between them. CDR3 in DNA: TGTGCCAGCAGCTTGAACAGGGCGCACGAGCAGTACTTC. Encoded protein: CASSLNRAHEQYF.

The chain has TRBV27 and TRBJ2-1; no reliable D call. Deletions cut 6 bases from V and 5 bases from J, with 14 bases between. Germline values: CDR1 MNHEY, CDR2 SMNVEV (reference sequence). This CDR3 is 14 amino acids long. This chain's CDR3 is CASRRLDGHNEQFF. The CDR3 bases are TGTGCCAGCAGGAGACTTGACGGCCACAATGAGCAGTTCTTC.

This chain links TRBV7-6 with TRBJ1-4; tentatively, D is TRBD1 (6 bases). Germline loops: CDR1 SGHVS, CDR2 FNYEAQ. Trimming stripped 4 bases from V and 7 bases from J, with 19 bases between. This CDR3 region has 16 residues. The CDR3 DNA reads as TGTGCCAGCAGCTCGTACACAGGGAACGGTGGTGAAAAACTGTTTTTT. This encodes CASSSYTGNGGEKLFF.